These T cell receptor beta chains were read from a single sample in a study of blood T cell repertoires in COVID-19. The data were produced by immunoSEQ multiplex PCR, yet TCRdb's version contains in-frame clones alone and is incomplete. The table has over 120,000 clones, approximately 80% seen once; the top ten hold 4.5%. The sample was peripheral blood. Source of these receptors: an elderly woman with active or convalescent COVID-19. Both conserved end residues are part of each CDR3. A D gene is named only where the DNA matches it firmly. Clone size is not always given. Where it is, it says once, few, many or a class for expanded clones.

abundance: many; d_gene: NA; j_gene: TRBJ1-2; v_gene: TRBV7-8; CDR3aa: CASSPQTGNYGYTF; CDR3nt: TGTGCCAGCAGCCCCCAGACCGGGAACTATGGCTACACCTTC
abundance: NA; d_gene: NA; j_gene: TRBJ1-1; v_gene: TRBV11-1; CDR3aa: CASSLSGTMNTEAFF; CDR3nt: TGTGCCAGCAGCTTAAGCGGGACAATGAACACTGAAGCTTTCTTT
abundance: NA; d_gene: TRBD2; j_gene: TRBJ2-3; v_gene: TRBV7-8; CDR3aa: CASSPWASGGGSTDTQYF; CDR3nt: TGTGCCAGCAGCCCGTGGGCTAGCGGGGGGGGAAGCACAGATACGCAGTATTTT
abundance: NA; d_gene: NA; j_gene: TRBJ2-6; v_gene: TRBV6-5; CDR3aa: CASSYSRSAGANVLTF; CDR3nt: TGTGCCAGCAGTTACTCGCGTTCCGCTGGGGCCAACGTCCTGACTTTC
abundance: few; d_gene: NA; j_gene: TRBJ1-1; v_gene: TRBV5-1; CDR3aa: CASSRAGTQNTEAFF; CDR3nt: TGCGCCAGCAGCCGGGCAGGGACACAGAACACTGAAGCTTTCTTT
abundance: NA; d_gene: NA; j_gene: TRBJ1-2; v_gene: TRBV7-9; CDR3aa: CASNQGSPLSYGYTF; CDR3nt: TGTGCCAGCAATCAGGGCAGCCCTTTGTCCTATGGCTACACCTTC
abundance: NA; d_gene: NA; j_gene: TRBJ2-1; v_gene: TRBV3-1/TRBV3-2; CDR3aa: CASSQGNREQFF; CDR3nt: TGTGCCAGCAGCCAAGGTAACAGGGAGCAGTTCTTC
abundance: NA; d_gene: TRBD1; j_gene: TRBJ1-6; v_gene: TRBV30; CDR3aa: CAWIPGTDMYNSPLHF; CDR3nt: TGTGCCTGGATTCCCGGGACAGACATGTATAATTCACCCCTCCACTTT
abundance: NA; d_gene: NA; j_gene: TRBJ1-4; v_gene: TRBV3-1/TRBV3-2; CDR3aa: CASSTRSANEKLFF; CDR3nt: TGTGCCAGCAGCACAAGATCCGCTAATGAAAAACTGTTTTTT
abundance: NA; d_gene: NA; j_gene: TRBJ1-2; v_gene: TRBV5-6; CDR3aa: CASGRLAGYGYTF; CDR3nt: TGTGCCAGCGGGCGACTCGCAGGGTATGGCTACACCTTC
abundance: few; d_gene: NA; j_gene: TRBJ1-5; v_gene: TRBV28; CDR3aa: CASSRQLTPGQPQHF; CDR3nt: TGTGCCAGCAGTCGTCAATTAACTCCAGGACAGCCCCAGCATTTT
abundance: NA; d_gene: NA; j_gene: TRBJ1-6; v_gene: TRBV15; CDR3aa: CATGRQENSPLHF; CDR3nt: TGTGCCACCGGCCGACAGGAAAATTCACCCCTCCACTTT
abundance: NA; d_gene: TRBD1; j_gene: TRBJ1-2; v_gene: TRBV5-4; CDR3aa: CASSAGGTGSLHGYTF; CDR3nt: TGTGCCAGCAGCGCGGGTGGGACAGGGTCGCTCCATGGCTACACCTTC
abundance: NA; d_gene: TRBD2; j_gene: TRBJ2-3; v_gene: TRBV11-2; CDR3aa: CASSVAGGRLYF; CDR3nt: TGTGCCAGCAGCGTAGCGGGGGGCCGTCTGTATTTT
abundance: NA; d_gene: NA; j_gene: TRBJ1-1; v_gene: TRBV6-2/TRBV6-3; CDR3aa: CASSSWRGGGERTEAFF; CDR3nt: TGTGCCAGCAGTTCTTGGCGGGGCGGAGGGGAACGCACTGAAGCTTTCTTT
abundance: once; d_gene: NA; j_gene: TRBJ1-1; v_gene: TRBV5-1; CDR3aa: CASSLSRNTEAFF; CDR3nt: TGCGCCAGCAGCTTGTCTCGGAACACTGAAGCTTTCTTT
abundance: NA; d_gene: TRBD1; j_gene: TRBJ1-2; v_gene: TRBV7-9; CDR3aa: CASSYRTGASGYTF; CDR3nt: TGTGCCAGCAGCTACCGGACAGGGGCTTCTGGCTACACCTTC
abundance: NA; d_gene: TRBD1; j_gene: TRBJ1-1; v_gene: TRBV28; CDR3aa: CASSLMSRGIGAFF; CDR3nt: TGTGCCAGCAGTTTAATGAGCAGGGGGATCGGAGCTTTCTTT
abundance: NA; d_gene: TRBD2; j_gene: TRBJ2-1; v_gene: TRBV15; CDR3aa: CAASRGGMVSEQFF; CDR3nt: TGTGCCGCCTCGCGCGGGGGGATGGTCAGTGAGCAGTTCTTC
abundance: NA; d_gene: TRBD2; j_gene: TRBJ2-2; v_gene: TRBV9; CDR3aa: CASSVATELAVGELFF; CDR3nt: TGTGCCAGCAGCGTAGCTACGGAACTAGCGGTCGGGGAGCTGTTTTTT
abundance: once; d_gene: NA; j_gene: TRBJ2-7; v_gene: TRBV6-6; CDR3aa: CASSKGGSPYEQYF; CDR3nt: TGTGCCAGCAGCAAGGGGGGGTCCCCCTACGAGCAGTACTTC
abundance: NA; d_gene: NA; j_gene: TRBJ1-1; v_gene: TRBV24-1; CDR3aa: CATSAGAGAEAFF; CDR3nt: TGTGCCACCAGTGCAGGGGCGGGCGCTGAAGCTTTCTTT
abundance: NA; d_gene: TRBD2; j_gene: TRBJ2-5; v_gene: TRBV5-1; CDR3aa: CASSLWLAGGTQETQYF; CDR3nt: TGCGCCAGCAGCTTGTGGCTAGCGGGGGGAACCCAAGAGACCCAGTACTTC
abundance: NA; d_gene: NA; j_gene: TRBJ1-3; v_gene: TRBV7-9; CDR3aa: CASSLAHGSDTIYF; CDR3nt: TGTGCCAGCAGCTTAGCTCACGGGTCGGACACCATATATTTT
abundance: once; d_gene: NA; j_gene: TRBJ1-2; v_gene: TRBV24-1; CDR3aa: CATSASASGGGYTF; CDR3nt: TGTGCCACCAGTGCCTCAGCTTCGGGAGGAGGCTACACCTTC
abundance: few; d_gene: NA; j_gene: TRBJ2-7; v_gene: TRBV18; CDR3aa: CASSPDPGTYEQYF; CDR3nt: TGTGCCAGCTCACCGGATCCAGGGACCTACGAGCAGTACTTC
abundance: NA; d_gene: NA; j_gene: TRBJ1-4; v_gene: TRBV6-5; CDR3aa: CASRHTNEKLFF; CDR3nt: TGTGCCAGCAGACATACCAATGAAAAACTGTTTTTT
abundance: NA; d_gene: NA; j_gene: TRBJ1-4; v_gene: TRBV6-4; CDR3aa: CASSVSRGEKLFF; CDR3nt: TGTGCCAGCAGTGTATCGCGAGGGGAAAAACTGTTTTTT
abundance: NA; d_gene: TRBD2; j_gene: TRBJ2-3; v_gene: TRBV29-1; CDR3aa: CSVEKGTGGPNPTDTQYF; CDR3nt: TGCAGCGTTGAAAAGGGAACGGGGGGGCCGAATCCGACAGATACGCAGTATTTT
abundance: NA; d_gene: TRBD2; j_gene: TRBJ2-1; v_gene: TRBV4-3; CDR3aa: CASSQDSLAGAPYNEQFF; CDR3nt: TGCGCCAGCAGCCAAGATTCGCTAGCGGGGGCCCCCTACAATGAGCAGTTCTTC
abundance: NA; d_gene: TRBD1; j_gene: TRBJ1-2; v_gene: TRBV6-1; CDR3aa: CASSVTGVDGYTF; CDR3nt: TGTGCCAGCAGTGTTACAGGGGTCGATGGCTACACCTTC
abundance: NA; d_gene: NA; j_gene: TRBJ1-2; v_gene: TRBV28; CDR3aa: CATSLSGYGYTF; CDR3nt: TGTGCCACCAGTTTATCGGGGTATGGCTACACCTTC
abundance: once; d_gene: TRBD2; j_gene: TRBJ2-1; v_gene: TRBV7-9; CDR3aa: CASNPDGGYNEQFF; CDR3nt: TGTGCCAGCAACCCTGACGGGGGGTACAATGAGCAGTTCTTC
abundance: NA; d_gene: TRBD1; j_gene: TRBJ1-5; v_gene: TRBV18; CDR3aa: CASSGQGDGQPQHF; CDR3nt: TGTGCCAGCTCAGGACAGGGGGACGGGCAGCCCCAGCATTTT
abundance: once; d_gene: NA; j_gene: TRBJ1-1; v_gene: TRBV12-3/TRBV12-4; CDR3aa: CASSFKTAEAFF; CDR3nt: TGTGCCAGCAGTTTTAAGACAGCTGAAGCTTTCTTT
abundance: NA; d_gene: NA; j_gene: TRBJ1-6; v_gene: TRBV19; CDR3aa: CASSKGQPLTYNSPLHF; CDR3nt: TGTGCCAGTAGTAAGGGACAACCGCTAACTTATAATTCACCCCTCCACTTT
abundance: once; d_gene: TRBD1; j_gene: TRBJ1-2; v_gene: TRBV6-4; CDR3aa: CASSDPGTGRNYGYTF; CDR3nt: TGTGCCAGCAGTGACCCCGGGACAGGGAGGAACTATGGCTACACCTTC
abundance: NA; d_gene: NA; j_gene: TRBJ2-4; v_gene: TRBV6-2/TRBV6-3; CDR3aa: CASSPSGTNKNIQYF; CDR3nt: TGTGCCAGCAGCCCATCCGGGACAAACAAAAACATTCAGTACTTC
abundance: NA; d_gene: NA; j_gene: TRBJ2-2; v_gene: TRBV7-9; CDR3aa: CASSRGLANTGELFF; CDR3nt: TGTGCCAGCAGCCGCGGTCTCGCGAACACCGGGGAGCTGTTTTTT
abundance: NA; d_gene: TRBD1; j_gene: TRBJ1-1; v_gene: TRBV28; CDR3aa: CASSEGTDLMDTEAFF; CDR3nt: TGTGCCAGCAGTGAGGGGACAGACCTCATGGACACTGAAGCTTTCTTT
abundance: few; d_gene: NA; j_gene: TRBJ1-2; v_gene: TRBV30; CDR3aa: CAWDQNIGVYGYTF; CDR3nt: TGTGCCTGGGATCAGAATATCGGAGTCTATGGCTACACCTTC
abundance: NA; d_gene: TRBD2; j_gene: TRBJ2-1; v_gene: TRBV10-3; CDR3aa: CAISRTSGGHTHEQFF; CDR3nt: TGTGCCATCAGTCGGACTAGCGGGGGCCATACCCATGAGCAGTTCTTC
abundance: NA; d_gene: TRBD1; j_gene: TRBJ1-2; v_gene: TRBV13; CDR3aa: CASSRQGRIYGYTF; CDR3nt: TGTGCCAGCAGCAGACAGGGGCGGATCTATGGCTACACCTTC
abundance: few; d_gene: NA; j_gene: TRBJ1-2; v_gene: TRBV28; CDR3aa: CASRLDIAGYTF; CDR3nt: TGTGCCAGCAGATTGGACATCGCTGGCTACACCTTC
abundance: few; d_gene: TRBD2; j_gene: TRBJ2-5; v_gene: TRBV3-1/TRBV3-2; CDR3aa: CASEASGAGGPGTQYF; CDR3nt: TGTGCCAGCGAAGCCTCTGGGGCGGGGGGCCCGGGGACCCAGTACTTC
abundance: NA; d_gene: NA; j_gene: TRBJ1-6; v_gene: TRBV7-9; CDR3aa: CASSLNSSPLHF; CDR3nt: TGTGCCAGCAGCTTAAATAGCTCACCCCTCCACTTT